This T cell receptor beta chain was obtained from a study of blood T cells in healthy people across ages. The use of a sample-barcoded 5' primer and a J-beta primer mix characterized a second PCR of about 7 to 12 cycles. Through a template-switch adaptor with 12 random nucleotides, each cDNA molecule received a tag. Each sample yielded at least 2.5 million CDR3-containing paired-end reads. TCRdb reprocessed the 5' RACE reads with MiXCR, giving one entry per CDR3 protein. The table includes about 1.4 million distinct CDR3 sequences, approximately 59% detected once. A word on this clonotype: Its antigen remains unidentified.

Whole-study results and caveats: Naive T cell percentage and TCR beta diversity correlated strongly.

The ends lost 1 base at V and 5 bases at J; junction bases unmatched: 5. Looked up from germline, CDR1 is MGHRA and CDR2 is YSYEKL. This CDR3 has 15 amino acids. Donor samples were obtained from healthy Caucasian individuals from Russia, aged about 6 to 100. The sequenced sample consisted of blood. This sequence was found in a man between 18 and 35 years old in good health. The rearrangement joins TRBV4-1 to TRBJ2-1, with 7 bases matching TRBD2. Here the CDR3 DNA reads TGCGCCAGCAGCCAAGTTGGACTAGACAACAATGAGCAGTTCTTC. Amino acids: CASSQVGLDNNEQFF.